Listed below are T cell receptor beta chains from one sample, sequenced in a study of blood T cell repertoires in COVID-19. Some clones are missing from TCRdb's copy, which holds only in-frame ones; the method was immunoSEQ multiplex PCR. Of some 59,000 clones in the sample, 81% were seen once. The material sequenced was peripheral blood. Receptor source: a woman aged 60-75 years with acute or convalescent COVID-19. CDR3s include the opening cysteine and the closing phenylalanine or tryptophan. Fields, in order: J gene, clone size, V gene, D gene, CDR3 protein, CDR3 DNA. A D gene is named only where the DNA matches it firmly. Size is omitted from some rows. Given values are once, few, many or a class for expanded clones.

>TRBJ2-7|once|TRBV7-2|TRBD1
CASSLWGQGSYEQYF
TGTGCCAGCAGCTTATGGGGACAGGGATCCTACGAGCAGTACTTC
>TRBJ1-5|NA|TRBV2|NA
CASSIQGHGQPQHF
TGTGCCAGCAGTATACAGGGTCACGGTCAGCCCCAGCATTTT
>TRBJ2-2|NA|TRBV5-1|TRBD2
CASGLGSNTGELFF
TGCGCCAGCGGACTAGGATCGAACACCGGGGAGCTGTTTTTT
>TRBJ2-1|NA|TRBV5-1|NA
CASSTTFSGEQFF
TGCGCCAGCAGCACAACCTTCAGCGGTGAGCAGTTCTTC
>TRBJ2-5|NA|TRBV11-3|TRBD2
CASSLGGLAGSQETQYF
TGTGCCAGCAGCTTAGGGGGACTAGCGGGGAGCCAAGAGACCCAGTACTTC
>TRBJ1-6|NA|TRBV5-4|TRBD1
CASLQGYLHSPLHF
TGTGCCAGCCTACAGGGGTATCTACATTCACCCCTCCACTTT
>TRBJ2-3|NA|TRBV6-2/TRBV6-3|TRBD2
CASSAGLAGGRSTDTQYF
TGTGCCAGCAGTGCGGGACTAGCGGGGGGCCGGAGCACAGATACGCAGTATTTT
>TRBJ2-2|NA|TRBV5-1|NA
CASSFGGGSTGELFF
TGCGCCAGCAGCTTTGGGGGAGGTAGCACCGGGGAGCTGTTTTTT
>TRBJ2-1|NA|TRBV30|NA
CAWSVRRVGEQFF
TGTGCCTGGAGTGTTCGCAGGGTTGGGGAGCAGTTCTTC
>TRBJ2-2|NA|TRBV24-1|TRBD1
CATSDLETGALGGELFF
TGTGCCACCAGTGATTTGGAAACAGGGGCTTTGGGCGGGGAGCTGTTTTTT
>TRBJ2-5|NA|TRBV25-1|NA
CASSSAGPQETQYF
TGTGCCAGCTCGTCGGCGGGACCTCAAGAGACCCAGTACTTC
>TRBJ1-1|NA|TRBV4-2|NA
CASSQEIRGTEAFF
TGTGCCAGCAGCCAAGAAATCAGGGGCACTGAAGCTTTCTTT
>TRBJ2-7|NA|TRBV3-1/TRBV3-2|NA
CASSQNWAGDSYEQYF
TGTGCCAGCAGCCAAAATTGGGCAGGGGACTCCTACGAGCAGTACTTC
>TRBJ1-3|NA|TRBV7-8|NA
CASSPRGGAPEVRSGNTIYF
TGTGCCAGCAGTCCTAGGGGGGGTGCACCTGAGGTACGCTCTGGAAACACCATATATTTT
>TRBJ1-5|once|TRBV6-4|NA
CANCSWTDISNQPQHF
TGTGCCAATTGCTCCTGGACAGATATAAGCAATCAGCCCCAGCATTTT
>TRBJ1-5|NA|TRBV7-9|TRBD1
CASSSDREINQPQHF
TGTGCCAGCAGCTCGGACAGGGAGATTAATCAGCCCCAGCATTTT
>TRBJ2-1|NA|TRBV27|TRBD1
CASSLSMRTGGVNEQFF
TGTGCCAGCAGTTTATCGATGAGGACAGGGGGCGTCAATGAGCAGTTCTTC
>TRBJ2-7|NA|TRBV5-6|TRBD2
CASSGGTSSYEQYF
TGTGCCAGCAGCGGAGGGACTAGCTCGTACGAGCAGTACTTC
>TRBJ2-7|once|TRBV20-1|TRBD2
CSASRLAGVNPYEQYF
TGCAGTGCTAGTAGGCTAGCGGGAGTGAACCCCTACGAGCAGTACTTC
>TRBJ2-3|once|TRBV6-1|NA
CASSEGTAMRSTDTQYF
TGTGCCAGCAGTGAAGGGACAGCGATGCGTAGCACAGATACGCAGTATTTT
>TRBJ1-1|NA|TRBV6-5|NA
CASSYSGGANTEAFF
TGTGCCAGCAGTTACTCCGGGGGGGCGAACACTGAAGCTTTCTTT
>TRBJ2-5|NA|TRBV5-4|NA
CASRENQETQYF
TGTGCCAGTCGGGAAAACCAAGAGACCCAGTACTTC
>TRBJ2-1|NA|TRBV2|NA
CASSPRGDNEQFF
TGTGCCAGCAGTCCCCGGGGAGACAATGAGCAGTTCTTC
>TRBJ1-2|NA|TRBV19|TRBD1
CASSPQQGPTYGYTF
TGTGCCAGTAGCCCCCAACAGGGGCCGACGTATGGCTACACCTTC
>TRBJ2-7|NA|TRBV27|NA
CASSLSSFRESYEQYF
TGTGCCAGCAGTTTATCGTCGTTCCGGGAGAGCTACGAGCAGTACTTC
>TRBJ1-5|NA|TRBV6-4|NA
CASSAEGHNQPQHF
TGTGCCAGCAGTGCCGAGGGCCATAATCAGCCCCAGCATTTT
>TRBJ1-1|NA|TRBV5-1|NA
CASSLGTAQNTEAFF
TGCGCCAGCAGCTTGGGGACAGCGCAGAACACTGAAGCTTTCTTT